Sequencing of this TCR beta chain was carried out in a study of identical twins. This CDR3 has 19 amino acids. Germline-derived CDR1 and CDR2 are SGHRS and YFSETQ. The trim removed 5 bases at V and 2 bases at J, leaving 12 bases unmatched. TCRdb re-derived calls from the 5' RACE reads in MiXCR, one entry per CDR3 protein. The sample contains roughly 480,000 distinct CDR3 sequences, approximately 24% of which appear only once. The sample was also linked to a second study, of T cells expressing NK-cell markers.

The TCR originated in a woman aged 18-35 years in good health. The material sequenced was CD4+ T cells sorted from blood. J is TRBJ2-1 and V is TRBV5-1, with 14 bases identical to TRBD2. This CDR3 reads CASSSGLAGGNIPYNEQFF. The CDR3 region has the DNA TGCGCCAGCAGTTCTGGACTAGCGGGAGGTAACATCCCCTACAATGAGCAGTTCTTC. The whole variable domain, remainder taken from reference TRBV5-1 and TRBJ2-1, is KAGVTQTPRYLIKTRGQQVTLSCSPISGHRSVSWYQQTPGQGLQFLFEYFSETQRNKGNFPGRFSGRQFSNSRSEMNVSTLELGDSALYLCASSSGLAGGNIPYNEQFFGPGTRLTVL.